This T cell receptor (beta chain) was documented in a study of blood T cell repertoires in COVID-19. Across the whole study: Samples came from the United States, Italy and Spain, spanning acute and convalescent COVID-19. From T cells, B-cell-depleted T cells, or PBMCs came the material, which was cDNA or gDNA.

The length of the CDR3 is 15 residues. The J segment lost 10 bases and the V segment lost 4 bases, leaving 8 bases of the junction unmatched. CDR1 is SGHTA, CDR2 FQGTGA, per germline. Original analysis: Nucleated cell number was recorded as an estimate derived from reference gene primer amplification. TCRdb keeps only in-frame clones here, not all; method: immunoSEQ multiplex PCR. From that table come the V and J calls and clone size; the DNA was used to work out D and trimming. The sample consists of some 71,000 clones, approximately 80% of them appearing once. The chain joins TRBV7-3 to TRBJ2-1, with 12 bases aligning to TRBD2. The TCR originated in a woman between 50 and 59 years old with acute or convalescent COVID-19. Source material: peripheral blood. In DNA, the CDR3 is TGTGCCAGCAGCTCTAGCGGGGGGGCGGCAGGAGAGCAGTTCTTC. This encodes CASSSSGGAAGEQFF.